Presented here are 9 T cell receptor beta chains from one specimen sequenced in a study of T cell responses to AZD1222 COVID-19 vaccine (dated by TCRdb to the early 2020s). The time point tag for this specimen amounts to: about 28 days (+/-7) after the second vaccine dose. This sample's treatment or condition label indicates: meningococcal conjugate vaccine given as trial control. The library was prepared using the immunoSEQ multiplex PCR assay. TCRdb re-hosts the immuneACCESS table, in-frame sequences only. Its copies lack some clones; in the studies checked, an unresolved V gene accounts for under half of them, and the cause for the rest is not known. This sample comprises some 180,000 clones, over 85% of them detected only once. The ten largest make up 0.8% to 1.3% of the sample. The input for sequencing was peripheral blood, taken 28 days after the second dose of the MenACWY control vaccine. These receptors were taken from an adult who received the MenACWY meningococcal vaccine as a control.

The V call is TRBV27, the J call TRBJ1-1; D gene unclear. Looked up from germline, CDR1 is MNHEY and CDR2 is SMNVEV (reference sequence). The CDR3 loop spans 14 amino acids. V dropped 0 bases and J dropped 1 base, with 6 bases sitting between them. This CDR3 is CASSLSRPNTEAFF. The CDR3 DNA is TGTGCCAGCAGTTTATCGAGGCCGAACACTGAAGCTTTCTTT.

This chain connects TRBV6-5 to TRBJ1-6, with unresolved D. The length of the CDR3 is 13 residues. The germline V gene encodes CDR1 MNHEY and CDR2 SVGAGI. Trimming shortened V by 4 bases and J by 6 bases, and 7 bases separated the two germline ends. The CDR3 DNA reads as TGTGCCAGCAGTTTCAAGGTTAATTCACCCCTCCACTTT. Translating it yields CASSFKVNSPLHF.

This clone was detected only a few times. The rearrangement joins TRBV10-1 to TRBJ1-5; D may be TRBD1 (6 bases). Trimming pared 4 bases from V and 4 bases from J, leaving 8 bases between. CDR3 length: 13 residues. Looked up from germline, CDR1 is WNHNN and CDR2 is SYGVQD (reference sequence). The CDR3 spells CASSGTVNQPQHF. Here the CDR3 DNA reads TGCGCCAGCAGTGGGACAGTTAATCAGCCCCAGCATTTT.

The rearrangement links TRBV5-6 to TRBJ1-2; D not certain. V lost 0 bases, J lost 5 bases, and 11 bases lay in between. The CDR3 runs 14 residues. CDR1 is SGHDT and CDR2 is YYEEEE in the germline V gene. CDR3 DNA: TGTGCCAGCAGCTTGGAACGGGTCGGATATGGCTACACCTTC. It yields the protein CASSLERVGYGYTF.

J is TRBJ1-5 and V is TRBV7-2; D gene unclear. Per the germline V gene, CDR1 is SGHTA and CDR2 is FQGNSA. The V gene lost 0 bases and the J gene lost 7 bases, with 13 bases spanning the gap. This CDR3 has 15 residues. As DNA, the CDR3 is TGTGCCAGCAGCTTAGCCAGCGGGGTTGGACAGCCCCAGCATTTT. This sequence encodes CASSLASGVGQPQHF.

V is TRBV5-1 and J is TRBJ1-2; 7 nucleotides align to TRBD1. Germline CDR1 is SGHRS and CDR2 is YFSETQ. V lost 5 bases and J lost 3; bases outside the gene matches: 10. CDR3 length: 15 amino acids. The CDR3 DNA is TGCGCCAGCAGGCGTCGGGACAGCGCAGACTATGGCTACACCTTC. Translated: CASRRRDSADYGYTF. The entire variable domain, with the rest obtained from reference TRBV5-1 and TRBJ1-2, is as follows: KAGVTQTPRYLIKTRGQQVTLSCSPISGHRSVSWYQQTPGQGLQFLFEYFSETQRNKGNFPGRFSGRQFSNSRSEMNVSTLELGDSALYLCASRRRDSADYGYTFGSGTRLTVV.

Here the CDR3 DNA reads TGTGCCAGCAGTAAACCGGGACAGGGGCTAAATGAGCAGTTCTTC. Translated, it gives CASSKPGQGLNEQFF. The chain employs TRBV6-5 and TRBJ2-1, with TRBD1 identical over 10 bases. Germline V lookup: CDR1 MNHEY, CDR2 SVGAGI. V trimming: 5 bases; J trimming: 7 bases; junction bases outside the gene matches: 8. This CDR3 has 15 amino acids.

Regarding this clone: The identical CDR3 is also encoded by other nucleotide sequences in the sample. V is TRBV5-5 and J is TRBJ1-2; 7 positions match TRBD1. Germline loops: CDR1 SGHKS, CDR2 YYEKEE (reference sequence). This CDR3 is 15 amino acids long. V shed 0 bases and J 1 base; nucleotides not matched to a gene: 3. CDR3 protein: CASSLAGGSNYGYTF. The CDR3 DNA follows: TGTGCCAGCAGCTTGGCAGGGGGAAGTAACTATGGCTACACCTTC.

This rearrangement joins TRBV3-1 (or the pseudogene TRBV3-2) to TRBJ1-1; TRBD1 is a possible D gene (6 bases). The CDR3 extends over 14 amino acids. The V end lost 6 bases, the J end lost 2 bases, and 13 bases lay between the germline ends. Germline assignment: CDR1 LGHDT and CDR2 YNNKEL (reference sequence). The CDR3 nucleotides are TGTGCCAGCAGTCTCGGACAGAAAAACACTGAAGCTTTCTTT. Its protein is CASSLGQKNTEAFF.